What follows are 3 T cell receptor beta chains derived from one specimen sequenced in a study of shared clonotypes between healthy human individuals. Here immunoSEQ multiplex PCR was the method, and the copy in TCRdb shows in-frame clones only, minus some. The sample lists a few million clones, about 92% occurring once. The sample consisted of naive CD4+ T cells from PBMCs. As for subset: CD45RA+ positively selected. The receptors derive from a man aged 18 to 29 in good health. Some clones in this sample may be carry-over from other donors' samples.

This clone was found once. The CDR3 DNA sequence: TGTGCCAGCAGCTCCGCAATAAACACTGAAGCTTTCTTT. Amino acids: CASSSAINTEAFF. The chain recombines TRBV5-4 with TRBJ1-1, with D unclear. The CDR3 extends over 13 amino acids. Looked up from germline, CDR1 is SGHNT and CDR2 is YYREEE (reference sequence). The V end was cut by 3 bases, the J end by 2 bases, with 8 bases between.

V is TRBV7-3 and J is TRBJ2-2; D is perhaps TRBD1 (6 bases). The CDR3 has 14 amino acids. The germline V gene has CDR1 SGHTA and CDR2 FQGTGA. V was pared by 3 bases and J by 5 bases, with 10 bases between. The CDR3 loop reads CASSLARGTGELFF. In DNA form, the CDR3 reads TGTGCCAGCAGCTTGGCGAGGGGGACCGGGGAGCTGTTTTTT. Together with reference TRBV7-3 and TRBJ2-2, the CDR3 gives the full variable domain: GAGVSQTPSNKVTEKGKYVELRCDPISGHTALYWYRQSLGQGPEFLIYFQGTGAADDSGLPNDRFFAVRPEGSVSTLKIQRTERGDSAVYLCASSLARGTGELFFGEGSRLTVL.

The chain joins TRBV7-2 to TRBJ1-3; 8 bases are shared with TRBD1. Unmatched junction bases numbered 6, after V lost 4 bases and J lost 1 base. The V gene's germline CDR1 is SGHTA and CDR2 FQGNSA. CDR3 length: 16 amino acids. This CDR3 reads CASSSQGAGSGNTIYF. Written as DNA, the CDR3 is TGTGCCAGCAGCTCTCAGGGGGCAGGGTCTGGAAACACCATATATTTT.